This entry lists 5 T cell receptor beta chains sequenced from one sample in a study of blood T cell repertoires in COVID-19. Clones were sequenced by immunoSEQ multiplex PCR, and TCRdb holds only the in-frame ones, with some missing. The sample carries 15,000 to 20,000 clones, 90% to 95% recorded once. The sequencing input was peripheral blood. These receptors were collected from a human donor in a cohort sampled during active COVID-19.

This clone came up once. The J gene is TRBJ2-3, the V gene TRBV6-4, with D tentatively TRBD1 (5 bases). V was pared by 0 bases and J by 2 bases, with 9 bases between. From germline, CDR1 is MRHNA and CDR2 SNTAGT. This CDR3 is 15 amino acids long. CDR3 coding DNA: TGTGCCAGCAGTGACTCGGGCAGGGACACAGATACGCAGTATTTT. Residues: CASSDSGRDTDTQYF.

The rearrangement links TRBV2 to TRBJ1-5; D is unresolved. V was cut by 3 bases and J by 5 bases, with 11 bases left in between. In germline, CDR1 is SNHLY, CDR2 FYNNEI. This CDR3 is built from 14 residues. The CDR3, as DNA: TGTGCCAGCAGTGATCGGGGAGGCCATCAGCCCCAGCATTTT. It translates to CASSDRGGHQPQHF.

The rearrangement links TRBV7-2 to TRBJ1-4; D is ambiguous. The CDR3 extends over 15 amino acids. CDR1 is SGHTA and CDR2 is FQGNSA in the germline V gene. V was cut by 2 bases and J by 5 bases, with 12 bases left in between. Here the CDR3 reads CASSLRVGYNEKLFF. CDR3 DNA: TGTGCCAGCAGCTTACGGGTTGGGTACAATGAAAAACTGTTTTTT.

This chain connects TRBV5-1 to TRBJ1-1; D is uncertain. Germline CDR1 and CDR2: SGHRS and YFSETQ. The CDR3 is 11 residues long. V was trimmed by 4 bases and J by 3 bases, leaving 4 bases between them. CDR3 nucleotide sequence: TGCGCCAGCAGCACTCACACTGAAGCTTTCTTT. Its protein is CASSTHTEAFF. Variable domain in full (rest from reference TRBV5-1 and TRBJ1-1): KAGVTQTPRYLIKTRGQQVTLSCSPISGHRSVSWYQQTPGQGLQFLFEYFSETQRNKGNFPGRFSGRQFSNSRSEMNVSTLELGDSALYLCASSTHTEAFFGQGTRLTVV.

CDR3 DNA sequence: TGTGCCATTAGATGGCAGGGGGCATCTGAAGCTTTCTTT. Amino acids: CAIRWQGASEAFF. The rearrangement links TRBV10-3 to TRBJ1-1; TRBD1 matches 8 bases. The CDR3 is made up of 13 amino acids. Germline V lookup: CDR1 ENHRY, CDR2 SYGVKD. V lost 9 bases and J lost 6; bases outside the gene matches: 9.